A selection of T cell receptor beta chains follows, all from one sample in a study of blood T cells in healthy people across ages. TCRdb fed the 5' RACE reads into MiXCR, producing one record per CDR3 protein. The repertoire holds over 1,300,000 distinct CDR3 sequences, with around 59% as singletons. Sequenced material: blood. The receptors come from a man aged 18 to 30 in good health. Both conserved end residues are part of each CDR3. The order of the fields is J gene, V gene, clone size, D gene, CDR3 protein, CDR3 DNA. A D gene is named only where the DNA matches it firmly. Rows may omit the clone size; those that give it use once, few, many or a size class.

j_call: TRBJ1-5; v_call: TRBV6-6; clone_size: NA; d_call: NA; cdr3_aa: CASSYSREFSNQPQHF; cdr3_nt: TGTGCCAGCAGTTACTCACGGGAGTTTAGCAATCAGCCCCAGCATTTT
j_call: TRBJ2-5; v_call: TRBV18; clone_size: NA; d_call: NA; cdr3_aa: CASSPPQSLVTQYF; cdr3_nt: TGTGCCAGCTCACCACCACAGAGTCTGGTGACCCAGTACTTC
j_call: TRBJ1-1; v_call: TRBV24-1; clone_size: NA; d_call: NA; cdr3_aa: CATSDFSGTEAFF; cdr3_nt: TGTGCCACCAGTGATTTTTCTGGGACTGAAGCTTTCTTT
j_call: TRBJ2-2; v_call: TRBV12-5; clone_size: NA; d_call: NA; cdr3_aa: CASGLWAVKNTGELFF; cdr3_nt: TGTGCTAGTGGTTTGTGGGCGGTGAAGAACACCGGGGAGCTGTTTTTT
j_call: TRBJ1-5; v_call: TRBV7-6; clone_size: NA; d_call: NA; cdr3_aa: CASSPGRGGNQPQHF; cdr3_nt: TGTGCCAGCAGCCCAGGGAGAGGAGGCAATCAGCCCCAGCATTTT
j_call: TRBJ2-7; v_call: TRBV10-2; clone_size: NA; d_call: NA; cdr3_aa: CASTVGTFEQYF; cdr3_nt: TGCGCCAGCACCGTCGGGACCTTCGAGCAGTACTTC
j_call: TRBJ1-5; v_call: TRBV20-1; clone_size: NA; d_call: NA; cdr3_aa: CSARVGRGGNQPQHF; cdr3_nt: TGCAGTGCTAGAGTAGGAAGGGGCGGCAATCAGCCCCAGCATTTT
j_call: TRBJ2-3; v_call: TRBV20-1; clone_size: NA; d_call: NA; cdr3_aa: CSARDPTVWVTQYF; cdr3_nt: TGCAGTGCTAGAGATCCAACGGTGTGGGTTACGCAGTATTTT
j_call: TRBJ2-6; v_call: TRBV4-3; clone_size: NA; d_call: TRBD1; cdr3_aa: CASSPGGLLSGANVLTF; cdr3_nt: TGCGCCAGCAGCCCAGGGGGCTTACTCTCTGGGGCCAACGTCCTGACTTTC
j_call: TRBJ1-1; v_call: TRBV20-1; clone_size: NA; d_call: NA; cdr3_aa: CSARPQGTTEAFF; cdr3_nt: TGCAGTGCAAGACCCCAAGGTACTACTGAAGCTTTCTTT
j_call: TRBJ2-7; v_call: TRBV20-1; clone_size: NA; d_call: NA; cdr3_aa: CSARDGTRGYEQYF; cdr3_nt: TGCAGTGCTAGAGACGGGACAAGGGGTTACGAGCAGTACTTC
j_call: TRBJ1-5; v_call: TRBV18; clone_size: NA; d_call: NA; cdr3_aa: CASSPIVGEGQPQHF; cdr3_nt: TGTGCCAGCTCACCAATTGTAGGAGAGGGTCAGCCCCAGCATTTT
j_call: TRBJ2-3; v_call: TRBV3-1; clone_size: NA; d_call: NA; cdr3_aa: CASSLGRGHTDTQYF; cdr3_nt: TGTGCCAGCAGCTTAGGGAGGGGGCACACAGATACGCAGTATTTT
j_call: TRBJ2-1; v_call: TRBV4-2; clone_size: few; d_call: NA; cdr3_aa: CASSQGRVNNEQFF; cdr3_nt: TGTGCCAGCAGCCAAGGGCGAGTTAACAATGAGCAGTTCTTC
j_call: TRBJ2-3; v_call: TRBV6-1; clone_size: NA; d_call: TRBD1; cdr3_aa: CASSETGTGKTDTQYF; cdr3_nt: TGTGCCAGCAGTGAGACCGGGACAGGAAAGACAGATACGCAGTATTTT
j_call: TRBJ2-3; v_call: TRBV10-3; clone_size: few; d_call: TRBD2; cdr3_aa: CAISEGSGGGTDTQYF; cdr3_nt: TGTGCCATCAGTGAGGGCTCGGGGGGGGGCACAGATACGCAGTATTTT
j_call: TRBJ2-7; v_call: TRBV12-3/TRBV12-4; clone_size: NA; d_call: NA; cdr3_aa: CASSSGHLNEQYF; cdr3_nt: TGTGCCAGCAGTTCGGGACACCTGAACGAGCAGTACTTC
j_call: TRBJ1-6; v_call: TRBV6-6; clone_size: NA; d_call: NA; cdr3_aa: CASSSGFGSPLHF; cdr3_nt: TGTGCCAGCAGTAGCGGGTTTGGTTCACCCCTCCACTTT
j_call: TRBJ2-2; v_call: TRBV3-1; clone_size: NA; d_call: NA; cdr3_aa: CASSQDLRSTGELFF; cdr3_nt: TGTGCCAGCAGCCAAGATCTACGGAGCACCGGGGAGCTGTTTTTT
j_call: TRBJ2-3; v_call: TRBV4-1; clone_size: NA; d_call: NA; cdr3_aa: CASSQAKEAQYF; cdr3_nt: TGCGCCAGCAGCCAAGCGAAGGAGGCGCAGTATTTT
j_call: TRBJ1-2; v_call: TRBV3-1; clone_size: NA; d_call: NA; cdr3_aa: CASSPENRDNYGYTF; cdr3_nt: TGTGCCAGCAGCCCGGAAAACCGGGACAACTATGGCTACACCTTC
j_call: TRBJ2-7; v_call: TRBV5-1; clone_size: NA; d_call: NA; cdr3_aa: CASSPVRADWDEQYF; cdr3_nt: TGCGCCAGCAGCCCCGTACGAGCGGATTGGGACGAGCAGTACTTC
j_call: TRBJ2-1; v_call: TRBV4-1; clone_size: NA; d_call: NA; cdr3_aa: CASSQDKGRAENNEQFF; cdr3_nt: TGCGCCAGCAGCCAAGATAAGGGCCGAGCGGAAAACAATGAGCAGTTCTTC
j_call: TRBJ2-7; v_call: TRBV3-1; clone_size: NA; d_call: TRBD1; cdr3_aa: CASSQGRTGGYEQYF; cdr3_nt: TGTGCCAGCAGCCAAGGAAGGACAGGGGGCTACGAGCAGTACTTC
j_call: TRBJ1-1; v_call: TRBV7-6; clone_size: NA; d_call: NA; cdr3_aa: CASSAGGGPERAFF; cdr3_nt: TGTGCCAGCAGCGCGGGAGGGGGTCCCGAACGCGCTTTCTTT
j_call: TRBJ2-1; v_call: TRBV6-5; clone_size: few; d_call: TRBD1; cdr3_aa: CASSLRFGQGQFF; cdr3_nt: TGTGCCAGCAGCCTACGGTTCGGACAGGGTCAGTTCTTC
j_call: TRBJ2-7; v_call: TRBV3-1; clone_size: NA; d_call: NA; cdr3_aa: CASSQDLYGEQYF; cdr3_nt: TGTGCCAGCAGCCAAGATCTTTATGGCGAGCAGTACTTC
j_call: TRBJ2-7; v_call: TRBV6-2/TRBV6-3; clone_size: NA; d_call: NA; cdr3_aa: CASSGRRSYEQYF; cdr3_nt: TGTGCCAGCTCCGGACGGAGGTCCTACGAGCAGTACTTC
j_call: TRBJ2-3; v_call: TRBV29-1; clone_size: NA; d_call: NA; cdr3_aa: CSVDTGADTQYF; cdr3_nt: TGCAGCGTCGACACCGGGGCAGATACGCAGTATTTT
j_call: TRBJ1-2; v_call: TRBV27; clone_size: few; d_call: NA; cdr3_aa: CASSLSRHYYGYTF; cdr3_nt: TGTGCCAGCAGTTTATCCAGGCACTATTATGGCTACACCTTC
j_call: TRBJ1-2; v_call: TRBV6-1; clone_size: NA; d_call: NA; cdr3_aa: CASSEGDAVTYGYTF; cdr3_nt: TGTGCCAGCAGTGAAGGGGATGCCGTGACCTATGGCTACACCTTC
j_call: TRBJ2-7; v_call: TRBV15; clone_size: NA; d_call: NA; cdr3_aa: CATSRDSRPQYF; cdr3_nt: TGTGCCACCAGCAGAGATAGCAGGCCGCAGTACTTC
j_call: TRBJ1-1; v_call: TRBV12-3/TRBV12-4; clone_size: NA; d_call: NA; cdr3_aa: CASSPQKNTEAFF; cdr3_nt: TGTGCCAGCAGCCCACAGAAGAACACTGAAGCTTTCTTT